The rows below give T cell receptor beta chains drawn from one sample of a study of control samples from healthy donors and cancer patients. Clones were sequenced by immunoSEQ multiplex PCR, and TCRdb holds only the in-frame ones, with some missing. The sample includes tens of thousands of clones, roughly 87% of them seen just once. The sequenced sample was blood. All receptors derive from a woman in her fifties or sixties in good health. Each CDR3 is given without its conserved first and last residue.

J gene: TRBJ1-3; V gene: TRBV4-1; CDR3 protein: ASSQDWAQGKGNTIY
J gene: TRBJ1-2; V gene: TRBV5-6; CDR3 protein: ASSLGGTPYGYT
J gene: TRBJ2-1; V gene: TRBV5-1; CDR3 protein: ASSVRGSGQF
J gene: TRBJ2-4; V gene: TRBV6-5; CDR3 protein: ASRGLLAGENIQY
J gene: TRBJ1-2; V gene: TRBV19; CDR3 protein: ASKRSGDYGYT
J gene: TRBJ2-3; V gene: TRBV19; CDR3 protein: ASSIGAGEHTDTQY
J gene: TRBJ2-2; V gene: TRBV19; CDR3 protein: ASRSRTGEIAGELF
J gene: TRBJ1-4; V gene: TRBV5-1; CDR3 protein: ASREGFNEKLF
J gene: TRBJ1-5; V gene: TRBV3-1/TRBV3-2; CDR3 protein: ASSQYSQGAVNQPQH
J gene: TRBJ2-7; V gene: TRBV28; CDR3 protein: ASSRLPGQGVEQY
J gene: TRBJ1-6; V gene: TRBV5-4; CDR3 protein: ASSFVGVANSPLH
J gene: TRBJ1-1; V gene: TRBV12-5; CDR3 protein: ASGLVLSNTEAF
J gene: TRBJ1-5; V gene: TRBV15; CDR3 protein: ATSRGGMFGNQPQH
J gene: TRBJ2-2; V gene: TRBV24-1; CDR3 protein: AVGTSGVFNTGELF
J gene: TRBJ2-5; V gene: TRBV28; CDR3 protein: ASSLQEETQY
J gene: TRBJ1-5; V gene: TRBV7-8; CDR3 protein: ASRAYSNQPQH